This T cell receptor beta chain was sequenced in a study of tumor-infiltrating lymphocytes in primary liver carcinoma. Notes on the study in general: The study used bulk unsorted samples and so did not compare CD4+ and CD8+ repertoires.

Unsorted whole blood yielded blood RNA, and germline DNA was extracted as well. The trim removed 3 bases at V and 0 bases at J, leaving 3 bases unmatched. Germline CDR1 KGHDR, CDR2 SFDVKD. This CDR3 spans 16 amino acids. From about 490 ng of total RNA, TCR beta-specific cDNA was reverse-transcribed using a constant-region primer. Libraries of TCR beta came from three nested multiplex PCR rounds with slightly modified ARM-PCR. The opening two PCR rounds, 10 cycles each, paired TRBV1-TRBV30 forward primers with a C-beta reverse primer. TCRdb itself ran the multiplex PCR reads through MiXCR, one entry per CDR3 protein. The sample has approximately 310,000 distinct CDR3 sequences; 65% are singletons. Regarding this clonotype: Its target is not known.

The sequenced sample was peripheral blood. This sequence was found in a man aged 40-50 years with primary liver carcinoma and hepatitis B virus infection. The chain uses TRBV24-1 and TRBJ2-2; TRBD2 matches 7 bases. In DNA form, the CDR3 reads TGTGCCACCAGTGATCCGGGACTACCGAACACCGGGGAGCTGTTTTTT. It is translated as CATSDPGLPNTGELFF.